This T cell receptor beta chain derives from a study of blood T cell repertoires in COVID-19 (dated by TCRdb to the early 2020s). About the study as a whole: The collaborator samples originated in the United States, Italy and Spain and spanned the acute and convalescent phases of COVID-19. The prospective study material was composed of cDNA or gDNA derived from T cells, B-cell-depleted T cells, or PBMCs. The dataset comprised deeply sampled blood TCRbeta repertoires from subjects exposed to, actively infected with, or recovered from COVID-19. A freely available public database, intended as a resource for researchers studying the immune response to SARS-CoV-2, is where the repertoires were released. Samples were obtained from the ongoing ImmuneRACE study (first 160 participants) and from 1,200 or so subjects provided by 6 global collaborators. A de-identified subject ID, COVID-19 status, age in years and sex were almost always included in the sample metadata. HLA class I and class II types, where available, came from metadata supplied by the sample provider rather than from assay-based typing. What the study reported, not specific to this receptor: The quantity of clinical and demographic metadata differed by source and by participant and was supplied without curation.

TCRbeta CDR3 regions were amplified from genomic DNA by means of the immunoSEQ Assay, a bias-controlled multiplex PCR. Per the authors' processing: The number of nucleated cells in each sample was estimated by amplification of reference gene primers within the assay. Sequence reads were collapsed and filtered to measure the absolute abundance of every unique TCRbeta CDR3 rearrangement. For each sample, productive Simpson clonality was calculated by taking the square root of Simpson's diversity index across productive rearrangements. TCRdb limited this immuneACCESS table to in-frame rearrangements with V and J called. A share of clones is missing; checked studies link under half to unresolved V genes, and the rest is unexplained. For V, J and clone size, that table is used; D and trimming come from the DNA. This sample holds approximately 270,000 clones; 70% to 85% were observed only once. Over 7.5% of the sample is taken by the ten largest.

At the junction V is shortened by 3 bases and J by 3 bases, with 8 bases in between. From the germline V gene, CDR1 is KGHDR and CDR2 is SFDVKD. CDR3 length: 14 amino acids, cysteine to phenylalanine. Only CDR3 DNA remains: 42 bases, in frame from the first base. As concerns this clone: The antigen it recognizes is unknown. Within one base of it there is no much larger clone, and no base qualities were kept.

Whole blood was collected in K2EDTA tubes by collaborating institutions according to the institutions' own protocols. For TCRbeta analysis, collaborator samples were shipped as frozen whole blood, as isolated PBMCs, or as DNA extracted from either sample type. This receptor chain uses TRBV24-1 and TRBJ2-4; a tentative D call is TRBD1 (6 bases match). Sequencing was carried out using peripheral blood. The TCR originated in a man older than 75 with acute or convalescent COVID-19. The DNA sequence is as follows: TGTGCCACCAGTGATGGGGACAACAAAAACATTCAGTACTTC. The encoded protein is CATSDGDNKNIQYF.